This T cell receptor beta chain was obtained from a study of Graves' ophthalmopathy and Graves' hyperthyroidism. As regards this clonotype: Its matching antigen is unknown.

Beta-chain TCR CDR3 regions were amplified from RNA transcripts. Investigators did first-round RT-PCR with HTBI primers, then second-round multiplex PCR. TCRdb analysed the multiplex PCR reads with MiXCR anew, one entry per CDR3 protein. The repertoire holds some 240,000 distinct CDR3 sequences, with roughly 50% as singletons. Study outcomes and limitations: Blood shared most expanded thyroid clonotypes above 0.001 frequency.

Germline V CDR1 and CDR2: SGHAT, FQNNGV. The V segment lost 7 bases and the J segment 1 base; nucleotides outside the gene matches: 18. The CDR3 totals 20 residues. The sample taken for sequencing was peripheral blood. The chain couples TRBV11-2 to TRBJ2-2; 10 bases agree with TRBD2. The clonotype comes from an adult man with Graves' ophthalmopathy. CDR3 nucleotides: TGTGCCAGCACGGCCCCATGGCTAGCGGGAGTAAAGAGGAACACCGGGGAGCTGTTTTTT. It specifies CASTAPWLAGVKRNTGELFF.